A selection of T cell receptor beta chains follows, all from one sample in a study of radiotherapy plus CTLA-4 blockade in lung cancer. Measured with immunoSEQ multiplex PCR; TCRdb has only the in-frame clones, and not every one. This table holds approximately 83,000 clones, 78% found once. Sequences were derived from peripheral blood, sampled from a patient treated with radiotherapy plus ipilimumab. The source of these receptors is a human donor with non-small cell lung cancer who had a partial response to radiotherapy plus ipilimumab. Some clones in this sample may be carry-over from other donors' samples. Each CDR3 is given with its conserved first and last residue. The D gene is left open where the match is weak. Size is omitted from some rows. Given values are once, few, many or a class for expanded clones.

J gene: TRBJ1-6
clone size: NA
D gene: NA
V gene: TRBV2
CDR3 protein: CASAGIDTSYNSPLHF
CDR3 DNA: TGTGCCAGCGCAGGGATCGACACCTCCTATAATTCACCCCTCCACTTT

J gene: TRBJ2-5
clone size: NA
D gene: NA
V gene: TRBV10-1
CDR3 protein: CASSVGQGGTQYF
CDR3 DNA: TGCGCCAGCAGTGTCGGCCAGGGTGGGACCCAGTACTTC

J gene: TRBJ2-5
clone size: NA
D gene: TRBD2
V gene: TRBV6-1
CDR3 protein: CASTRTSQETQYF
CDR3 DNA: TGTGCCAGCACCAGGACTAGTCAAGAGACCCAGTACTTC

J gene: TRBJ1-5
clone size: NA
D gene: NA
V gene: TRBV15
CDR3 protein: CATSRDLGGERVRF
CDR3 DNA: TGTGCCACCAGCAGAGATCTCGGGGGGGAGCGGGTCCGGTTT

J gene: TRBJ1-1
clone size: few
D gene: NA
V gene: TRBV6-5
CDR3 protein: CASRPHRGGAEAFF
CDR3 DNA: TGTGCCAGCAGGCCCCATCGGGGGGGGGCTGAAGCTTTCTTT

J gene: TRBJ2-3
clone size: NA
D gene: NA
V gene: TRBV6-4
CDR3 protein: CASSPRVGDTQYF
CDR3 DNA: TGTGCCAGCAGCCCACGGGTAGGAGATACGCAGTATTTT

J gene: TRBJ2-3
clone size: NA
D gene: TRBD2
V gene: TRBV9
CDR3 protein: CASSVAAGGPTDTQYF
CDR3 DNA: TGTGCCAGCAGCGTAGCAGCGGGGGGGCCTACAGATACGCAGTATTTT

J gene: TRBJ1-2
clone size: NA
D gene: TRBD1
V gene: TRBV6-1
CDR3 protein: CASSEGSGGYGYTF
CDR3 DNA: TGTGCCAGCAGTGAGGGTTCAGGGGGCTATGGCTACACCTTC

J gene: TRBJ2-3
clone size: NA
D gene: NA
V gene: TRBV20-1
CDR3 protein: CSATTQDTQYF
CDR3 DNA: TGCAGTGCTACCACCCAGGATACGCAGTATTTT

J gene: TRBJ1-1
clone size: NA
D gene: NA
V gene: TRBV7-9
CDR3 protein: CASSFGALNTEAFF
CDR3 DNA: TGTGCCAGCAGCTTTGGGGCATTGAACACTGAAGCTTTCTTT

J gene: TRBJ1-1
clone size: few
D gene: NA
V gene: TRBV12-5
CDR3 protein: CASGFGQQNTEAFF
CDR3 DNA: TGTGCTAGTGGTTTCGGACAGCAGAACACTGAAGCTTTCTTT

J gene: TRBJ2-7
clone size: NA
D gene: TRBD2
V gene: TRBV6-5
CDR3 protein: CASSYRRGGPYEQYF
CDR3 DNA: TGTGCCAGCAGTTACAGGCGGGGGGGCCCGTACGAGCAGTACTTC

J gene: TRBJ2-7
clone size: NA
D gene: TRBD1
V gene: TRBV6-5
CDR3 protein: CASQDRDLYYEQYF
CDR3 DNA: TGTGCCAGCCAGGACAGGGACTTGTACTACGAGCAGTACTTC

J gene: TRBJ1-3
clone size: NA
D gene: NA
V gene: TRBV25-1
CDR3 protein: CASSAQTGTHTIYF
CDR3 DNA: TGTGCCAGCAGTGCCCAGACAGGTACCCACACCATATATTTT

J gene: TRBJ2-1
clone size: NA
D gene: NA
V gene: TRBV19
CDR3 protein: CASSWQGGNEQFF
CDR3 DNA: TGTGCCAGTAGCTGGCAGGGAGGTAATGAGCAGTTCTTC

J gene: TRBJ1-3
clone size: few
D gene: NA
V gene: TRBV4-1
CDR3 protein: CASSQGQVVGNTIYF
CDR3 DNA: TGCGCCAGCAGCCAAGGACAGGTTGTTGGAAACACCATATATTTT

J gene: TRBJ2-1
clone size: NA
D gene: NA
V gene: TRBV11-3
CDR3 protein: CASSPRSASYNEQFF
CDR3 DNA: TGTGCCAGCAGCCCGCGAAGCGCCTCCTACAATGAGCAGTTCTTC

J gene: TRBJ1-2
clone size: NA
D gene: TRBD1
V gene: TRBV9
CDR3 protein: CASSPMGIRTGRYGYTF
CDR3 DNA: TGTGCCAGCAGCCCGATGGGGATAAGGACAGGGCGGTATGGCTACACCTTC

J gene: TRBJ2-4
clone size: once
D gene: TRBD2
V gene: TRBV4-3
CDR3 protein: CASSPSGAGGSIAKNIQYF
CDR3 DNA: TGCGCCAGCAGCCCGTCAGGGGCGGGGGGTTCTATAGCCAAAAACATTCAGTACTTC

J gene: TRBJ2-1
clone size: NA
D gene: NA
V gene: TRBV27
CDR3 protein: CASSFLRGEVKNEQFF
CDR3 DNA: TGTGCCAGCAGTTTTCTAAGAGGGGAGGTTAAAAATGAGCAGTTCTTC

J gene: TRBJ2-7
clone size: NA
D gene: NA
V gene: TRBV4-3
CDR3 protein: CASNQGSGAGYEQYF
CDR3 DNA: TGCGCCAGCAACCAAGGGTCAGGTGCAGGATACGAGCAGTACTTC

J gene: TRBJ2-2
clone size: NA
D gene: TRBD2
V gene: TRBV5-1
CDR3 protein: CASSFTGGYTGELFF
CDR3 DNA: TGCGCCAGCAGCTTTACGGGAGGGTACACCGGGGAGCTGTTTTTT

J gene: TRBJ2-5
clone size: few
D gene: TRBD2
V gene: TRBV27
CDR3 protein: CASKPLAGVRETQYF
CDR3 DNA: TGTGCCAGCAAGCCACTAGCGGGAGTAAGAGAGACCCAGTACTTC

J gene: TRBJ2-3
clone size: NA
D gene: TRBD2
V gene: TRBV19
CDR3 protein: CASSTLAGAISQYF
CDR3 DNA: TGTGCCAGTAGTACGTTAGCGGGAGCGATTTCGCAGTATTTT

J gene: TRBJ2-5
clone size: NA
D gene: TRBD1
V gene: TRBV13
CDR3 protein: CASKGQVGETQYF
CDR3 DNA: TGTGCCAGCAAGGGACAGGTGGGCGAGACCCAGTACTTC

J gene: TRBJ1-4
clone size: NA
D gene: NA
V gene: TRBV2
CDR3 protein: CASIRQTTNEKLFF
CDR3 DNA: TGTGCCAGCATCCGACAGACAACTAATGAAAAACTGTTTTTT

J gene: TRBJ1-1
clone size: NA
D gene: TRBD1
V gene: TRBV19
CDR3 protein: CASSPQGLWNTEAFF
CDR3 DNA: TGTGCCAGTAGCCCACAGGGGTTGTGGAACACTGAAGCTTTCTTT

J gene: TRBJ2-2
clone size: NA
D gene: NA
V gene: TRBV5-1
CDR3 protein: CASSAEAGELFF
CDR3 DNA: TGCGCCAGCAGCGCGGAAGCCGGGGAGCTGTTTTTT

J gene: TRBJ1-2
clone size: NA
D gene: NA
V gene: TRBV4-1
CDR3 protein: CASSQVRAGVEGYTF
CDR3 DNA: TGTGCCAGCAGCCAAGTACGGGCAGGGGTGGAGGGCTACACCTTC